This passage covers 9 T cell receptor beta chains from one sample sequenced in a study of spatial heterogeneity in lung cancer. Time point specified: sample taken at primary tumor resection. MiXCR, applied by TCRdb to the 5' RACE reads, yields one record per CDR3 protein. The profile shows more than 30,000 distinct CDR3 sequences, approximately 5.2% of them singletons. Specimen: PBMCs, collected at surgery. These receptors all come from a female donor with early-stage non-small cell lung cancer.

This rearrangement joins TRBV29-1 to TRBJ2-7, with 8 positions matching TRBD1. Germline-derived CDR1 and CDR2 are SQVTM and ANQGSEA. The CDR3 is 12 amino acids. V shed 5 bases and J 5 bases; nucleotides not matched to a gene: 5. CDR3 protein: CSVLQGAHEQYF. The CDR3 DNA sequence: TGCAGCGTTCTTCAGGGGGCTCACGAGCAGTACTTC.

This clonotype was counted many times. The V and J genes are TRBV5-1 and TRBJ2-3, with no clear D. V shed 1 base and J shed 1 base, with 13 bases lying between them. The length of the CDR3 is 16 residues. Germline-derived CDR1 and CDR2 are SGHRS and YFSETQ. The CDR3 DNA sequence: TGCGCCAGCAGCTTGTACCCCTCGGCTCGCACAGATACGCAGTATTTT. This gives the protein CASSLYPSARTDTQYF.

This chain connects TRBV4-1 to TRBJ1-1; the D is unclear. Between the trimmed V and J ends, which lost 6 bases and 5 bases, there was a span of 16 bases. This CDR3 has 14 residues. Germline V gives CDR1 MGHRA, CDR2 YSYEKL. CDR3 in amino acids: CASRLNEGGTEAFF. CDR3 sequence (DNA): TGCGCCAGCAGGCTCAATGAAGGCGGGACTGAAGCTTTCTTT.

Many counts were recorded for this clonotype. The chain carries TRBV7-8 and TRBJ1-4, with D unclear. This CDR3 spans 15 amino acids. Trimming shortened V by 5 bases and J by 8 bases, and 18 bases separated the two germline ends. Germline CDR1 SGHVS, CDR2 FQNEAQ. Here the CDR3 DNA reads TGTGCCAGCAGCCCCCCTAGGAGGTTGGGAGAAAAACTGTTTTTT. Its protein is CASSPPRRLGEKLFF. The full variable domain, completed using reference TRBV7-8 and TRBJ1-4, is GAGVSQSPRYKVAKRGQDVALRCDPISGHVSLFWYQQALGQGPEFLTYFQNEAQLDKSGLPSDRFFAERPEGSVSTLKIQRTQQEDSAVYLCASSPPRRLGEKLFFGSGTQLSVL.

At least ten counts were recorded for this clonotype. The V gene is TRBV7-2, the J gene TRBJ2-2; TRBD2 is a possible D gene (5 bases). The CDR3 consists of 15 residues. Trimming pared 1 base from V and 4 bases from J, leaving 10 bases between. CDR1 is SGHTA and CDR2 is FQGNSA in the germline V gene. This CDR3 reads CASSLVGGSTGELFF. The CDR3, as DNA: TGTGCCAGCAGCTTAGTGGGCGGGTCCACCGGGGAGCTGTTTTTT. The full variable domain, with the rest looked up from reference TRBV7-2 and TRBJ2-2, is GAGVSQSPSNKVTEKGKDVELRCDPISGHTALYWYRQSLGQGLEFLIYFQGNSAPDKSGLPSDRFSAERTGGSVSTLTIQRTQQEDSAVYLCASSLVGGSTGELFFGEGSRLTVL.

This clonotype was found many times. The chain links TRBV2 to TRBJ1-1; unclear D gene. Per the germline V gene, CDR1 is SNHLY and CDR2 is FYNNEI. V gave up 2 bases and J gave up 5 bases, with 15 bases separating them. CDR3 length: 15 residues. The CDR3 is CASSEFMGEMTEAFF. The CDR3 DNA sequence: TGTGCCAGCAGTGAATTCATGGGAGAGATGACTGAAGCTTTCTTT. Filled out from reference TRBV2 and TRBJ1-1, the complete variable domain reads EPEVTQTPSHQVTQMGQEVILRCVPISNHLYFYWYRQILGQKVEFLVSFYNNEISEKSEIFDDQFSVERPDGSNFTLKIRSTKLEDSAMYFCASSEFMGEMTEAFFGQGTRLTVV.

The chain is built from TRBV27 and TRBJ1-6; no clear D gene. V dropped 4 bases and J dropped 0 bases, with 4 bases sitting between them. The CDR3 covers 14 residues. From germline, CDR1 is MNHEY and CDR2 SMNVEV (reference sequence). The CDR3 spells CASSWRSYNSPLHF. The CDR3, as DNA: TGTGCCAGCAGTTGGCGCTCCTATAATTCACCCCTCCACTTT.

This sequence joins TRBV12-3 or TRBV12-4 and TRBJ2-1; the match to TRBD2 covers 8 bases. This CDR3 is built from 17 residues. The V and J ends lost 7 bases and 5 bases, in that order; junction bases with no gene match: 16. CDR3 sequence: CASIPGLGRSPNNEQFF. CDR3 DNA sequence: TGTGCCAGCATTCCGGGACTAGGGAGGTCCCCGAACAATGAGCAGTTCTTC.

This clonotype was seen repeatedly, ten times or more. The chain combines TRBV28 with TRBJ2-3, with TRBD2 identical over 13 bases. The germline gives CDR1 MDHEN, CDR2 SYDVKM. The junction had 11 bases not matched to a gene; V was cut back by 5 bases and J by 3 bases. This CDR3 region has 18 residues. The CDR3 DNA follows: TGTGCCAGCAGTACCCAATTCGGACTAGCGGGGGTGACAGATACGCAGTATTTT. It is translated as CASSTQFGLAGVTDTQYF.